These 27 T cell receptor beta chains came from one sample sequenced in a study of blood T cell repertoires in COVID-19. This table comes from immunoSEQ multiplex PCR, and its TCRdb copy is limited to in-frame clones, with some not included. The sample has 220,000 or so clones, 85% to 90% seen once; the top ten hold approximately 15%. The specimen sequenced was PBMCs or T cells enriched from blood (not recorded which). The receptors come from a woman between 45 and 65 years old with acute COVID-19.

This chain connects TRBV25-1 to TRBJ2-2, with 8 positions matching TRBD2. The V and J ends lost 6 bases and 4 bases, in that order; junction bases with no gene match: 10. The germline gives CDR1 MGHDK, CDR2 SYGVNS. The CDR3 runs to 16 residues. CDR3 in amino acids: CASRAPGLAGTGELFF. The CDR3 region has the DNA TGTGCCAGCAGGGCACCGGGCCTAGCGGGCACCGGGGAGCTGTTTTTT. Together with reference TRBV25-1 and TRBJ2-2, the CDR3 gives the full variable domain: EADIYQTPRYLVIGTGKKITLECSQTMGHDKMYWYQQDPGMELHLIHYSYGVNSTEKGDLSSESTVSRIRTEHFPLTLESARPSHTSQYLCASRAPGLAGTGELFFGEGSRLTVL.

The chain joins TRBV28 to TRBJ2-5; the match to TRBD2 covers 7 bases. Germline CDR1 and CDR2: MDHEN and SYDVKM. This CDR3 contains 15 residues. After removal of 3 bases from V and 1 base from J, the junction contained 5 bases not matched to a gene. The CDR3 is CASSLGTNSQETQYF. For the CDR3, the DNA is TGTGCCAGCAGTTTGGGGACTAACAGCCAAGAGACCCAGTACTTC.

The chain is built from TRBV2 and TRBJ2-1; no definite D call. Trimming removed 1 base from V and 10 bases from J, with 17 bases in between. Per germline, CDR1 SNHLY and CDR2 FYNNEI. The CDR3 covers 15 residues. CDR3 amino acids: CASSEGAGPLREQFF. Written as DNA, the CDR3 is TGTGCCAGCAGTGAAGGGGCTGGCCCCCTTCGGGAGCAGTTCTTC. The variable domain in full, with the rest retrieved from reference TRBV2 and TRBJ2-1, is EPEVTQTPSHQVTQMGQEVILRCVPISNHLYFYWYRQILGQKVEFLVSFYNNEISEKSEIFDDQFSVERPDGSNFTLKIRSTKLEDSAMYFCASSEGAGPLREQFFGPGTRLTVL.

The chain couples TRBV30 to TRBJ1-4; weak D call: TRBD1 (5 bases). V lost 5 bases and J lost 1, with 17 bases in between. The V gene's germline CDR1 is GTSNPN and CDR2 SVGIG (reference sequence). The CDR3 loop spans 16 amino acids. This chain's CDR3 is CAWGGQPTITNEKLFF. CDR3 in DNA: TGTGCCTGGGGTGGACAACCAACCATAACTAATGAAAAACTGTTTTTT.

CDR3 sequence: CASSEYGGDSYEQYF. CDR3 sequence (DNA): TGTGCCAGCAGCGAATACGGGGGGGATTCCTACGAGCAGTACTTC. The chain carries TRBV7-9 and TRBJ2-7; 8 nucleotides match TRBD2. The junction had 7 bases not matched to a gene; V was cut back by 5 bases and J by 1 base. In germline, CDR1 is SEHNR, CDR2 FQNEAQ (reference sequence). The CDR3 has 15 amino acids.

This clone was detected only a few times. The CDR3 is CAWRGRGRATSTDTQYF. CDR3 in DNA: TGTGCCTGGCGCGGGAGGGGTCGGGCCACTAGCACAGATACGCAGTATTTT. The chain couples TRBV30 to TRBJ2-3; 9 bases match TRBD2. CDR3 size: 17 residues. CDR1 and CDR2 (germline): GTSNPN, SVGIG (reference sequence). The V gene end was trimmed by 5 bases and the J gene end by 0 bases; junction bases not matched to a gene: 12.

The chain employs TRBV5-1 and TRBJ2-1; D not resolved. CDR1 is SGHRS and CDR2 is YFSETQ in the germline V gene. This CDR3 has 17 amino acids. Trimming removed 4 bases from V and 1 base from J, with 18 bases in between. The chain's CDR3 is CASSPIFGADSYNEQFF. In DNA, the CDR3 is TGCGCCAGCAGCCCGATATTCGGTGCGGATTCCTACAATGAGCAGTTCTTC.

This chain joins TRBV10-3 and TRBJ1-2; 7 bases fit TRBD1. Germline-derived CDR1 and CDR2 are ENHRY and SYGVKD. CDR3 length: 14 residues. V gave up 0 bases and J gave up 8 bases; unmatched junction bases: 6. CDR3 nucleotides: TGTGCCATCAGTGAGTCAGGGGGCGCAGGAGGCTACACCTTC. It yields the protein CAISESGGAGGYTF.

This chain connects TRBV7-6 to TRBJ2-5; D is uncertain. Trimming took off 3 bases at V and 7 bases at J, with 6 bases between the two ends. Germline-derived CDR1 and CDR2 are SGHVS and FNYEAQ. The CDR3 consists of 11 residues. The CDR3 spells CASSFRGTQYF. The CDR3 DNA sequence: TGTGCCAGCAGCTTTAGAGGGACCCAGTACTTC.

The table lists this clone with a count of one. The identical CDR3 is also encoded by other nucleotide sequences in the sample. The J gene is TRBJ1-5, the V gene TRBV5-1; TRBD1 matches 8 bases. Germline-derived CDR1 and CDR2 are SGHRS and YFSETQ. The ends lost 0 bases at V and 4 bases at J; junction bases unmatched: 0. This CDR3 comprises 14 residues. The DNA of the CDR3 is TGCGCCAGCAGCTTGGGGACAGGGAATCAGCCCCAGCATTTT. Translated: CASSLGTGNQPQHF.

V is TRBV9 and J is TRBJ1-6, with 10 positions matching TRBD1. V shed 2 bases and J 7 bases; nucleotides not matched to a gene: 3. CDR1 is SGDLS, CDR2 YYNGEE, per germline. The CDR3 contains 15 residues. The CDR3, as DNA: TGTGCCAGCAGCGTTGGGGACAGGGGAAATTCACCCCTCCACTTT. Residues: CASSVGDRGNSPLHF.

This clone was seen a single time. This chain joins TRBV11-2 and TRBJ2-7, with a weak D call TRBD2 (6 bases). Trimming removed 5 bases at V and 6 bases at J, with 17 bases between. The V gene's germline CDR1 is SGHAT and CDR2 FQNNGV. CDR3 length: 14 amino acids. The CDR3 DNA reads TGTGCCAGCAGCCAGCGTAGGGAGGTGGGCGAGCAGTACTTC. Protein product: CASSQRREVGEQYF.

CDR3 DNA sequence: TGTGCCAGCAGTTTTACGGGAGGAAATGAAAAACTGTTTTTT. Translation gives CASSFTGGNEKLFF. The chain has TRBV27 and TRBJ1-4, with D unresolved. Germline V lookup: CDR1 MNHEY, CDR2 SMNVEV (reference sequence). The V end was cut by 3 bases, the J end by 5 bases, with 10 bases between. This CDR3 has 14 residues.

V gene TRBV5-1 combines with J gene TRBJ1-1; tentative D call: TRBD1 (5 bases). CDR3 length: 14 amino acids. Looked up from germline, CDR1 is SGHRS and CDR2 is YFSETQ. V lost 7 bases, J lost 3 bases, and 16 bases lay in between. The CDR3 nucleotides read TGCGCCAGCGTTGCCGGGTTAGGGGACACTGAAGCTTTCTTT. Amino acids: CASVAGLGDTEAFF.

The J gene is TRBJ2-5, the V gene TRBV29-1; D is perhaps TRBD1 (5 bases). Trimming removed 2 bases from V and 9 bases from J, with 13 bases in between. The CDR3 sequence is 12 residues long. Germline assignment: CDR1 SQVTM and CDR2 ANQGSEA. DNA for the CDR3: TGCAGCGTTGAACGGCAGGGTAAGGCCCAGTACTTC. It specifies CSVERQGKAQYF.

The chain recombines TRBV28 with TRBJ2-7; possible D gene TRBD2, 6 bases. This CDR3 has 16 residues. V lost 2 bases to trimming and J lost 3 bases, with 17 bases between them. CDR1 is MDHEN and CDR2 is SYDVKM in the germline V gene. CDR3 DNA: TGTGCCAGCAGTTTAGGAGGGTTCAGGGCTAACTACGAGCAGTACTTC. This encodes CASSLGGFRANYEQYF. The full variable domain, in which reference TRBV28 and TRBJ2-7 provide the parts outside the CDR3, is DVKVTQSSRYLVKRTGEKVFLECVQDMDHENMFWYRQDPGLGLRLIYFSYDVKMKEKGDIPEGYSVSREKKERFSLILESASTNQTSMYLCASSLGGFRANYEQYFGPGTRLTVT.

The chain uses TRBV28 and TRBJ1-6, with TRBD1 identical over 11 bases. CDR1 and CDR2 (germline): MDHEN, SYDVKM. The CDR3 is 14 residues long. Trimming at V came to 9 bases and at J to 8 bases, leaving 6 bases not matched to a gene. The CDR3 sequence is CASRMDRGHSPLHF. As DNA, the CDR3 is TGTGCCAGTCGAATGGACAGGGGGCATTCACCCCTCCACTTT.

V is TRBV18 and J is TRBJ1-3; D unresolved. CDR3 length: 15 residues. Per germline, CDR1 KGHSH and CDR2 LQKENI. With 4 bases removed from V and 0 bases from J, the gap between germline ends came to 10 bases. CDR3 loop: CASSLQRYSGNTIYF. For the CDR3, the DNA is TGTGCCAGCTCACTCCAGCGATACTCTGGAAACACCATATATTTT.

The chain is built from TRBV7-2 and TRBJ2-4; D is unresolved. CDR3 size: 15 residues. Germline CDR1 reads SGHTA; CDR2 reads FQGNSA. V was clipped by 2 bases and J by 5 bases, with 13 bases between them. CDR3 coding DNA: TGTGCCAGCAGCTTATACCGCGGAGCAGAAAACATTCAGTACTTC. This gives the protein CASSLYRGAENIQYF.

This chain connects TRBV18 to TRBJ2-7; TRBD1 matches 7 bases. Germline CDR1 KGHSH, CDR2 LQKENI. CDR3 size: 15 residues. The V gene end was trimmed by 0 bases and the J gene end by 4 bases; junction bases not matched to a gene: 6. DNA of the CDR3: TGTGCCAGCTCACCACCGAACAGGGGATCTTACGAGCAGTACTTC. Translation gives CASSPPNRGSYEQYF.

The chain recombines TRBV18 with TRBJ2-1, with D maybe TRBD2 (6 bases). There are 17 residues in the CDR3. The germline V gene has CDR1 KGHSH and CDR2 LQKENI. Trimming removed 3 bases from V and 5 bases from J, with 20 bases in between. CDR3 protein: CASSPRIGGILDNEQFF. The CDR3 DNA reads as TGTGCCAGCTCACCCCGGATTGGCGGGATTTTAGACAATGAGCAGTTCTTC.

This chain connects TRBV2 to TRBJ1-5; D may be TRBD1 (5 bases). Trimming left V 6 bases short and J 2 bases short, with 11 bases between. This CDR3 comprises 14 residues. CDR1 is SNHLY and CDR2 is FYNNEI in the germline V gene. The CDR3, as DNA: TGTGCCAGCAGCCTCGGAGGGGGCAATCAGCCCCAGCATTTT. It yields the protein CASSLGGGNQPQHF.

The rearrangement links TRBV4-1 to TRBJ2-7, with 8 bases lining up with TRBD1. Trimming cost V 0 bases and J 5 bases; bases outside gene matches: 3. From germline, CDR1 is MGHRA and CDR2 YSYEKL. This CDR3 is built from 14 residues. CDR3 bases: TGCGCCAGCAGCCAAGACCTGGGACAGGACGAGCAGTACTTC. Translated: CASSQDLGQDEQYF.

The chain is built from TRBV5-8 and TRBJ2-7; 9 bases agree with TRBD2. CDR1 is SGHTS, CDR2 YDEGEE, per germline. The CDR3 length is 15 residues. V was pared by 1 base and J by 5 bases, with 7 bases of the junction left unmatched. The CDR3 DNA reads as TGTGCCAGCAGCTTGCCCCAGCGGGAGGACCACGAGCAGTACTTC. Translated, it gives CASSLPQREDHEQYF.

The rearrangement uses TRBV18 and TRBJ2-5; 7 positions agree with TRBD2. After removal of 4 bases from V and 5 bases from J, the junction contained 13 bases not matched to a gene. CDR3 length equals 16 residues. Germline CDR1 KGHSH, CDR2 LQKENI. CDR3 sequence reads: CASSLLKRGVGETQYF. The CDR3 DNA sequence: TGTGCCAGCTCACTCCTTAAGCGGGGTGTTGGGGAGACCCAGTACTTC.

V and J are TRBV7-2 and TRBJ2-7; D is perhaps TRBD1 (6 bases). Per germline, CDR1 SGHTA and CDR2 FQGNSA. The CDR3 loop spans 15 amino acids. The germline V and J ends were trimmed by 1 base and 1 base, with 11 bases remaining between them. For the CDR3, the DNA is TGTGCCAGCAGCTTAGGGGGCAGGGGTTCCTACGAGCAGTACTTC. Protein: CASSLGGRGSYEQYF.

This chain uses TRBV7-9 with TRBJ2-5; perhaps TRBD2 as D (7 bases). The ends were cut back, 5 bases at V and 4 bases at J, with 17 bases in the middle. The CDR3 has 15 residues. Looked up from germline, CDR1 is SEHNR and CDR2 is FQNEAQ (reference sequence). CDR3 in amino acids: CASSPRGGGGETQYF. In nucleotides, the CDR3 is TGTGCCAGCAGCCCCCGTGGGGGAGGGGGAGAGACCCAGTACTTC.